Following are 4 T cell receptor beta chains from one sample sequenced in a study of shared clonotypes between healthy human individuals. The assay was immunoSEQ multiplex PCR, and TCRdb's table has in-frame clones only and misses some. The table has 450,000 to 500,000 clones, 79% seen once. The sample taken for sequencing was PBMCs. Receptors originate from a woman aged 40 to 50 in good health. Some clones in this sample may be carry-over from other donors' samples.

The genes are TRBV18 and TRBJ2-3, with 7 bases aligning to TRBD1. The V gene end was trimmed by 2 bases and the J gene end by 5 bases; junction bases not matched to a gene: 10. The CDR3 runs to 16 residues. Germline V CDR1 and CDR2: KGHSH, LQKENI. Written as DNA, the CDR3 is TGTGCCAGCTCACCATCGGGGACAGCCCGCGGAGATACGCAGTATTTT. This codes for CASSPSGTARGDTQYF.

V and J are TRBV29-1 and TRBJ1-3; unclear D gene. Germline assignment: CDR1 SQVTM and CDR2 ANQGSEA. The CDR3 has 13 residues. Trimming stripped 7 bases from V and 0 bases from J, with 10 bases between. DNA for the CDR3: TGCAGCGCCCGGGCCACCTCTGGAAACACCATATATTTT. It is translated as CSARATSGNTIYF.

Concerning this clone: Other DNA sequences in the same sample also yield this CDR3. This sequence joins TRBV27 and TRBJ2-5; no reliable D call. Trimming took off 5 bases at V and 0 bases at J, with 7 bases between the two ends. The CDR3 length is 13 residues. Germline V gives CDR1 MNHEY, CDR2 SMNVEV (reference sequence). The CDR3 DNA is TGTGCCAGCAGTCCCTCGTACCAAGAGACCCAGTACTTC. Amino acids: CASSPSYQETQYF.

The rearrangement uses TRBV19 and TRBJ2-7; 10 bases map to TRBD1. CDR1 is LNHDA and CDR2 is SQIVND in the germline V gene (reference sequence). The CDR3 extends over 15 amino acids. Losses at the gene ends were 5 bases for V and 4 bases for J; bases not matched to a gene: 8. The DNA for the CDR3 is TGTGCCAGTAGTGACCGGGACAGGGGTAGGTACGAGCAGTACTTC. This encodes CASSDRDRGRYEQYF.